Following are 30 T cell receptor beta chains from one sample sequenced in a study of PD-1 blockade in classical Hodgkin lymphoma. Sample time point: cycle 4 day 1 (C4D1), after more than 5 weeks of nivolumab. Brentuximab vedotin exposure varied among the patients, all of whom had relapsed after autologous stem cell transplantation. Thawed PBMCs yielded CD4+ T cells through magnetic negative selection. Assay: immunoSEQ multiplex PCR; the TCRdb copy retains only in-frame clones and omits some. The table records 30,000 to 40,000 clones, 80% to 95% of them present only once. Sequencing used CD4+ T cells from blood, obtained before the fourth cycle of nivolumab. Receptors were obtained from a human donor with classical Hodgkin lymphoma.

The chain is built from TRBV7-6 and TRBJ1-1; D is ambiguous. V was shortened by 4 bases and J by 5 bases, with 11 bases between the two germline ends. CDR1 and CDR2 (germline): SGHVS, FNYEAQ. The CDR3 length is 13 residues. CDR3 DNA: TGTGCCAGCAGCTATACCCCCAGAACTGAAGCTTTCTTT. It translates to CASSYTPRTEAFF.

This clone was observed a few times. J is TRBJ1-5 and V is TRBV6-5, with unresolved D. The CDR3 spans 11 residues. From germline, CDR1 is MNHEY and CDR2 SVGAGI. V shed 6 bases and J shed 11 bases, with 11 bases lying between them. The CDR3 DNA is TGTGCCAGCAGCGACGGACTGTCCCAGCATTTT. It yields the protein CASSDGLSQHF.

This chain connects TRBV9 to TRBJ2-3; D perhaps matches TRBD2 (5 bases). The CDR3 runs to 15 residues. Germline lookup yields CDR1 SGDLS and CDR2 YYNGEE. Trimming cost V 5 bases and J 0 bases, with 13 bases left between them. As DNA, the CDR3 is TGTGCCAGCAGGGAGGTCCTACGGAGCACAGATACGCAGTATTTT. Amino acid sequence: CASREVLRSTDTQYF.

The chain has TRBV28 and TRBJ2-7; 8 nucleotides agree with TRBD1. The CDR3 is made up of 16 amino acids. The V gene end was trimmed by 4 bases and the J gene end by 3 bases; junction bases not matched to a gene: 11. CDR1 is MDHEN and CDR2 is SYDVKM in the germline V gene. This CDR3 reads CASSSIRQGISYEQYF. As DNA, the CDR3 is TGTGCCAGCAGTTCCATCCGACAGGGGATAAGCTACGAGCAGTACTTC.

The V and J genes are TRBV9 and TRBJ2-7, with 8 bases lining up with TRBD2. The germline V gene encodes CDR1 SGDLS and CDR2 YYNGEE. This CDR3 has 16 amino acids. The ends lost 0 bases at V and 6 bases at J; junction bases unmatched: 11. CDR3 region: CASSVDPGGPGSEQYF. CDR3 DNA sequence: TGTGCCAGCAGCGTAGATCCGGGAGGGCCTGGGAGCGAGCAGTACTTC.

The V gene is TRBV7-3, the J gene TRBJ2-5; 10 bases match TRBD1. The CDR3 covers 18 residues. Trimming removed 5 bases from V and 4 bases from J; junction bases left unmatched: 16. Germline V gene lookup returns CDR1 SGHTA and CDR2 FQGTGA. The CDR3 protein is CASSIQPAGTGALETQYF. The CDR3 bases are TGTGCCAGCAGCATCCAACCCGCCGGGACAGGGGCTTTAGAGACCCAGTACTTC.

This rearrangement joins TRBV18 to TRBJ2-7; 7 nucleotides align to TRBD1. The germline V gene has CDR1 KGHSH and CDR2 LQKENI. V trimming: 6 bases; J trimming: 2 bases; junction bases outside the gene matches: 7. The CDR3 is made up of 14 amino acids. The CDR3 protein is CASSQGVGAYEQYF. The CDR3 nucleotides are TGTGCCAGCTCCCAGGGGGTAGGAGCCTACGAGCAGTACTTC. The variable domain in full, with the rest retrieved from reference TRBV18 and TRBJ2-7, is NAGVMQNPRHLVRRRGQEARLRCSPMKGHSHVYWYRQLPEEGLKFMVYLQKENIIDESGMPKERFSAEFPKEGPSILRIQQVVRGDSAAYFCASSQGVGAYEQYFGPGTRLTVT.

DNA of the CDR3: TGTGCCAGCACCCGGGACACTAACAATGAGCAGTTCTTC. As protein: CASTRDTNNEQFF. J is TRBJ2-1 and V is TRBV6-5; D is perhaps TRBD1 (6 bases). This CDR3 has 13 amino acids. Trimming left V 7 bases short and J 5 bases short, with 12 bases between. CDR1 is MNHEY and CDR2 is SVGAGI in the germline V gene.

The genes are TRBV19 and TRBJ1-3; D remains ambiguous. Germline loops: CDR1 LNHDA, CDR2 SQIVND (reference sequence). This CDR3 is 13 amino acids long. Trimming left V 9 bases short and J 4 bases short, with 13 bases between. CDR3 in DNA: TGTGCCAGCAGACTCGGAGCCGGAAACACCATATATTTT. It specifies CASRLGAGNTIYF.

The chain couples TRBV29-1 to TRBJ2-2; D unclear. CDR1 and CDR2 from the germline V gene are SQVTM and ANQGSEA. V was clipped by 8 bases and J by 2 bases, with 12 bases between them. There are 13 residues in the CDR3. CDR3 coding DNA: TGCAGCACCAGGACCCCAAACACCGGGGAGCTGTTTTTT. Translation: CSTRTPNTGELFF.

V and J are TRBV7-3 and TRBJ2-7; 12 nucleotides agree with TRBD2. Germline CDR1 and CDR2: SGHTA and FQGTGA. The CDR3 runs 17 residues. The V and J ends lost 0 bases and 6 bases, in that order; junction bases with no gene match: 9. The CDR3 is CASSLTRLAGVRGEQYF. CDR3 DNA sequence: TGTGCCAGCAGCTTAACCAGACTAGCGGGAGTTAGGGGCGAGCAGTACTTC. Looking up the rest from reference TRBV7-3 and TRBJ2-7 gives the full variable domain: GAGVSQTPSNKVTEKGKYVELRCDPISGHTALYWYRQSLGQGPEFLIYFQGTGAADDSGLPNDRFFAVRPEGSVSTLKIQRTERGDSAVYLCASSLTRLAGVRGEQYFGPGTRLTVT.

The J gene is TRBJ2-7, the V gene TRBV4-2; the match to TRBD2 covers 10 bases. The CDR3 is 21 residues long. From germline, CDR1 is LGHNA and CDR2 YNFKEQ. The trim removed 1 base at V and 0 bases at J, leaving 18 bases unmatched. The CDR3 DNA reads as TGTGCCAGCAGCCAAGTGAAAAGGGCTAGCGGGAGTTCCCTCAGCTCCTACGAGCAGTACTTC. Translating it yields CASSQVKRASGSSLSSYEQYF.

The genes are TRBV4-1 and TRBJ1-1; perhaps TRBD1 as D (5 bases). CDR3 length equals 16 residues. Trimming removed 0 bases at V and 0 bases at J, with 11 bases between. In germline, CDR1 is MGHRA, CDR2 YSYEKL. The CDR3 spells CASSQDLRGMNTEAFF. The CDR3 nucleotides are TGCGCCAGCAGCCAAGACCTTCGGGGGATGAACACTGAAGCTTTCTTT.

This chain links TRBV30 with TRBJ1-1; 10 bases match TRBD1. Germline CDR1 GTSNPN, CDR2 SVGIG (reference sequence). After removal of 5 bases from V and 2 bases from J, the junction contained 2 bases not matched to a gene. This CDR3 comprises 13 residues. CDR3 sequence reads: CAWDRGLNTEAFF. The DNA for the CDR3 is TGTGCCTGGGACAGGGGGCTTAACACTGAAGCTTTCTTT.

V is TRBV10-3 and J is TRBJ2-2; D is perhaps TRBD1 or TRBD2 (5 bases each). CDR1 is ENHRY, CDR2 SYGVKD, per germline. This CDR3 region has 13 residues. The V gene lost 11 bases and the J gene lost 7 bases, with 17 bases spanning the gap. CDR3 sequence: CASRGGTDGELFF. The DNA of the CDR3 is TGTGCCTCGCGTGGGGGAACGGACGGGGAGCTGTTTTTT.

This chain joins TRBV29-1 and TRBJ2-7; TRBD1 matches at 8 bases. The CDR3 extends over 13 amino acids. Germline CDR1 reads SQVTM; CDR2 reads ANQGSEA. V lost 7 bases to trimming and J lost 3 bases; unmatched junction nucleotides: 8. This CDR3 reads CSAQTGVGYEQYF. For the CDR3, the DNA is TGCAGCGCCCAGACAGGGGTGGGCTACGAGCAGTACTTC.

The chain joins TRBV29-1 to TRBJ2-1; 10 positions agree with TRBD2. Germline V gene sequence: CDR1 SQVTM, CDR2 ANQGSEA. The trim removed 4 bases at V and 9 bases at J, leaving 21 bases unmatched. The CDR3 contains 18 residues. CDR3 sequence: CSVVGGNLAGVISGEQFF. The CDR3 nucleotides read TGCAGCGTTGTGGGCGGGAATCTAGCGGGAGTCATCTCCGGTGAGCAGTTCTTC.

The chain combines TRBV6-4 with TRBJ2-5, with 10 positions matching TRBD1. Germline-derived CDR1 and CDR2 are MRHNA and SNTAGT. CDR3 length: 16 residues. V lost 2 bases and J lost 4; bases outside the gene matches: 7. CDR3 region: CASSDPDRGRGETQYF. The CDR3 DNA is TGTGCCAGCAGTGACCCGGACAGGGGGAGAGGAGAGACCCAGTACTTC.

This clone was counted only a few times. The genes are TRBV30 and TRBJ2-3, with D hard to call. From germline, CDR1 is GTSNPN and CDR2 SVGIG (reference sequence). The germline V and J ends were trimmed by 5 bases and 5 bases, with 17 bases remaining between them. This CDR3 is 14 amino acids long. The CDR3 nucleotides read TGTGCCTGGGGTCCGGCAGGTGGTAAAGATACGCAGTATTTT. It codes for CAWGPAGGKDTQYF.

The chain carries TRBV2 and TRBJ2-7, with 9 bases that match TRBD1. The CDR3 length is 12 residues. Trimming removed 6 bases from V and 4 bases from J; junction bases left unmatched: 1. The germline gives CDR1 SNHLY, CDR2 FYNNEI. CDR3 loop: CASRDRGYEQYF. The DNA for the CDR3 is TGTGCCAGCAGGGACAGGGGTTACGAGCAGTACTTC.

The chain recombines TRBV7-9 with TRBJ1-3; D gene ambiguous. The V and J ends lost 1 base and 7 bases respectively, with 8 bases between them. CDR3 length: 13 residues. Looked up from germline, CDR1 is SEHNR and CDR2 is FQNEAQ (reference sequence). The CDR3 DNA is TGTGCCAGCAGCTTAGTGTCCCTGAACACCATATATTTT. It yields the protein CASSLVSLNTIYF.

The chain carries TRBV7-6 and TRBJ2-3, with 15 bases lining up with TRBD2. Germline CDR1 and CDR2: SGHVS and FNYEAQ. V lost 5 bases to trimming and J lost 5 bases; unmatched junction nucleotides: 8. There are 17 residues in the CDR3. The CDR3 spells CASSPGPGLAGGDTQYF. For the CDR3, the DNA is TGTGCCAGCAGCCCGGGGCCGGGACTAGCGGGAGGAGATACGCAGTATTTT.

The chain combines TRBV21-1 with TRBJ2-1. TRBV21-1 is noted as a pseudogene. The CDR3 is made up of 10 amino acids. CDR3 loop: CASSNNEQFF. The DNA for the CDR3 is TGTGCCAGCAGCAATAATGAGCAGTTCTTC.

This clone showed up just a few times. This chain links TRBV5-1 with TRBJ2-7; no firm D call. The germline V gene has CDR1 SGHRS and CDR2 YFSETQ. CDR3 length: 11 residues. Between the trimmed V and J ends, which lost 6 bases and 2 bases, there was a span of 6 bases. This chain's CDR3 is CASNGPYEQYF. The CDR3 bases are TGCGCCAGCAATGGTCCCTACGAGCAGTACTTC.

This chain links TRBV5-1 with TRBJ2-3, with TRBD2 identical over 14 bases. The germline V gene has CDR1 SGHRS and CDR2 YFSETQ. With V trimmed by 4 bases and J by 4 bases, 2 bases remained unmatched. The CDR3 is 15 residues long. CDR3 in DNA: TGCGCCAGCAGCCCGGGACTAGCGGGAGCAGATACGCAGTATTTT. Residues: CASSPGLAGADTQYF.

J is TRBJ1-3 and V is TRBV27; no firm D call. Germline CDR1 reads MNHEY; CDR2 reads SMNVEV (reference sequence). The CDR3 runs 15 residues. The V end lost 6 bases, the J end lost 0 bases, and 12 bases lay between the germline ends. The DNA of the CDR3 is TGTGCCAGCAGGCTTACGTTAGACTCTGGAAACACCATATATTTT. It yields the protein CASRLTLDSGNTIYF.

The chain combines TRBV10-1 with TRBJ2-5, with D unresolved. This CDR3 has 13 residues. Germline loops: CDR1 WNHNN, CDR2 SYGVQD (reference sequence). The V end lost 0 bases, the J end lost 5 bases, and 7 bases lay between the germline ends. This CDR3 is CASSESGIETQYF. The CDR3 DNA follows: TGCGCCAGCAGTGAGTCCGGCATTGAGACCCAGTACTTC.

The genes are TRBV11-3 and TRBJ2-1, with D possibly matching TRBD1 (5 bases). The V end lost 3 bases, the J end lost 4 bases, and 10 bases lay between the germline ends. Per germline, CDR1 SGHNT and CDR2 YENEEA. This CDR3 region has 14 residues. The CDR3 region is CASSLGKGYNEQFF. The CDR3 bases are TGTGCCAGCAGCTTGGGCAAGGGGTACAATGAGCAGTTCTTC.

The V gene is TRBV5-1, the J gene TRBJ1-4, with unresolved D. The CDR3 totals 14 residues. Germline assignment: CDR1 SGHRS and CDR2 YFSETQ. V was clipped by 0 bases and J by 8 bases, with 11 bases between them. CDR3 region: CASSLEVGREKLFF. The CDR3 DNA reads TGCGCCAGCAGCTTGGAGGTGGGCCGGGAAAAACTGTTTTTT.

The rearrangement links TRBV7-6 to TRBJ1-1; D unclear. The length of the CDR3 is 13 residues. V dropped 0 bases and J dropped 3 bases, with 5 bases sitting between them. The germline V gene encodes CDR1 SGHVS and CDR2 FNYEAQ. The CDR3 loop is CASSLAAYTEAFF. The CDR3 DNA reads as TGTGCCAGCAGCTTAGCCGCTTACACTGAAGCTTTCTTT. The whole variable domain, filled in from reference TRBV7-6 and TRBJ1-1, reads GAGVSQSPRYKVTKRGQDVALRCDPISGHVSLYWYRQALGQGPEFLTYFNYEAQQDKSGLPNDRFSAERPEGSISTLTIQRTEQRDSAMYRCASSLAAYTEAFFGQGTRLTVV.